A single T cell receptor (beta chain) is shown here with its context. The antigen it recognizes is unknown. No base quality information exists; no much larger clone differs at one position. This record belongs to a study of T cell responses to AZD1222 COVID-19 vaccine (dated by TCRdb to 2020 to 2023). At the level of the whole study: A total of about 230 trial participants underwent TCR sequencing, of whom some 210 received two doses of AZD1222 and some 25 received two doses of the MenACWY control vaccine. Trial participants were enrolled by age into 18-55, 56-69 and 70-plus year subgroups, with roughly 150, 30 and 60 TCR-sequenced participants respectively.

The CDR3 regions of human TCRbeta chains were subjected to immunosequencing. The paper's data handling went like this. Repertoire TCRs were checked for matches against a reference library of SARS-CoV-2-specific TCRs that had been generated using the MIRA antigen-specificity platform. Breadth meant the fraction of unique TCRs that were SARS-CoV-2-associated, whereas depth meant the fraction of total T cells that were SARS-CoV-2-associated. Using the MIRA data, each spike-specific TCR was assigned both to the spike region to which the TCR was reactive and to a CD4 or CD8 class. Log10-transformed breadth and depth values were compared by one-way ANOVA with Sidak's multiple comparisons tests. This immuneACCESS table, as held by TCRdb, lists in-frame sequences with V and J called but not all clones. Of the missing ones, under half trace to an unresolved V gene in checked studies; the others have no known cause. That table gives V, J and clone size, and the DNA gave D and trimming. Present in this sample are about 48,000 clones, 70% to 90% of which were seen just once. The ten largest make up over 4% of the sample.

CDR1 SGHRS and CDR2 YFSETQ were looked up in the germline V gene. The trim is 2 bases for V and 7 bases for J, with a gap of 5 bases between the germline ends. The CDR3 runs 11 amino acids, cysteine and phenylalanine included. The sequence is cut down to CDR3 DNA, 33 bases in frame from base 1. Here is what the overall study found, with its caveats: The vaccine-associated CD4 TCRs covered the entire spike protein, and the dominant responses fell in regions 160-218 and 743-854. Because no day 14 peak-response samples were available, repertoires were characterized only after the peak T cell response. Participants were mostly white British and included more females than males, and it was suggested by the authors that clonal diversity may have been underestimated. The 56-69-year group was small, and its depth increase did not reach significance, likely because of low power. Nearly half of unique spike-specific TCRs reportedly recognized epitopes outside regions mutated in the B.1.351 and B.1.1.7 variants. Conclusions about previously exposed vaccinees were limited because only six or seven AZD1222 recipients were SARS-CoV-2 seropositive at baseline. Spike-specific TCR breadth and depth rose significantly after two AZD1222 doses compared with day 0 and with MenACWY recipients.

Per the publication, the time point label means: about 28 days (+/-7) after the second vaccine dose. Because spike-specific TCR depth and breadth did not differ between the two schedules, AZD1222 recipients who got a second dose at roughly 4 weeks were pooled with those who got a second dose at roughly 12 weeks. Samples from vaccinated people were obtained from the UK trials COV001 and COV002, which included a single-blind randomized controlled phase 2/3 trial of AZD1222 (ChAdOx1 nCoV-19) in healthy adults. For TCRbeta chain sequencing, PBMC samples from trial participants were taken at day 0 and at day 28 after the second dose.

The TCR was taken from an adult who received the AZD1222 COVID-19 vaccine. The chain joins TRBV5-1 to TRBJ2-3; the D gene is not confidently resolved. The sample in question was peripheral blood, obtained 28 days after the second AZD1222 dose. Here is the DNA: TGCGCCAGCAGCTTATCGAATACGCAGTATTTT. Its translation reads: CASSLSNTQYF. Supplemented by the reference TRBV5-1 and TRBJ2-3 proteins around the CDR3, the complete variable domain is KAGVTQTPRYLIKTRGQQVTLSCSPISGHRSVSWYQQTPGQGLQFLFEYFSETQRNKGNFPGRFSGRQFSNSRSEMNVSTLELGDSALYLCASSLSNTQYFGPGTRLTVL.